Listed below are T cell receptor beta chains from one sample, sequenced in a study of blood T cell repertoires in COVID-19. Sequencing was performed with immunoSEQ multiplex PCR; in TCRdb, only in-frame clones are kept and a portion is missing. The data contain some 370,000 clones, about 90% of them seen just once; the ten biggest clones take up about 1.2%. Specimen: peripheral blood. All receptors come from a man in his forties or fifties with acute or convalescent COVID-19. Each CDR3 is given with its conserved first and last residue. Fields, in order: D gene, J gene, clone size, CDR3 length, V gene, CDR3 DNA, CDR3 protein. D genes are given only for firm matches. Size is stated for part of the rows, as once, few or many counts, or as a class when the clone is expanded.

>TRBD1|TRBJ1-3|NA|15|TRBV18
TGTGCCAGCTCATCGGGACAGCACTCAGGAAACACCATATATTTT
CASSSGQHSGNTIYF
>TRBD1|TRBJ1-4|NA|15|TRBV28
TGTGCCAGCAGCAAACAGGGGGCGTCTAATGAAAAACTGTTTTTT
CASSKQGASNEKLFF
>NA|TRBJ2-2|NA|14|TRBV18
TGTGCCAGCTCTCTACAGGGGAACACCGGGGAGCTGTTTTTT
CASSLQGNTGELFF
>NA|TRBJ2-7|NA|15|TRBV2
TGTGCCAGCAGTGAAGGCGGGACAGCCTCCTACGAGCAGTACTTC
CASSEGGTASYEQYF
>TRBD1|TRBJ2-7|NA|15|TRBV2
TGTGCCAGCAGCATCTCCCAACAGGGGGGCTACGAGCAGTACTTC
CASSISQQGGYEQYF
>NA|TRBJ2-1|NA|17|TRBV7-6
TGTGCCAGCAGCCCCCACCGACGGGAGAGCTCCTACAATGAGCAGTTCTTC
CASSPHRRESSYNEQFF
>TRBD2|TRBJ2-7|NA|14|TRBV7-2
TGTGCCAGCAGCCCCCCGGCGGGGATAGCGGGGCAGTACTTC
CASSPPAGIAGQYF
>NA|TRBJ1-1|NA|13|TRBV13
TGTGCCAGCAGCTTGACAGTAAACCCGCGAGCTTTCTTT
CASSLTVNPRAFF
>TRBD1|TRBJ1-1|NA|13|TRBV30
TGTGCCTGGATTCAAACAGGGGACACTGAAGCTTTCTTT
CAWIQTGDTEAFF
>NA|TRBJ2-1|NA|15|TRBV5-4
TGTGCCAGCAGCTCCCGGGACTCGGCACAAAAACAGCAGTTCTTC
CASSSRDSAQKQQFF
>TRBD1|TRBJ2-4|NA|17|TRBV23-1
TGCGCCAGCAGTCCGGGCAGGGGGATTGCGGCCAAAAACATTCAGTACTTC
CASSPGRGIAAKNIQYF
>NA|TRBJ2-7|NA|15|TRBV6-2/TRBV6-3
TGTGCCAGCAGTTACCCGGACGGGATCTCCTACGAGCAGTACTTC
CASSYPDGISYEQYF
>NA|TRBJ2-7|NA|14|TRBV7-2
TGTGCCAGCAGCTTAGGGGGGCGCTACTACGAGCAGTACTTC
CASSLGGRYYEQYF
>NA|TRBJ2-5|NA|13|TRBV7-8
TGTGCCAGCAGTTACACCCCGTCGGAGACCCAGTACTTC
CASSYTPSETQYF
>TRBD2|TRBJ2-5|NA|17|TRBV24-1
TGTGCCACCAGTGACCCTATCGGGGGGGACCCCCAAGAGACCCAGTACTTC
CATSDPIGGDPQETQYF
>TRBD1|TRBJ1-1|NA|15|TRBV27
TGTGCCAGCAGTTCTCTACAAACAGGGGGAAGTGAAGCTTTCTTT
CASSSLQTGGSEAFF
>TRBD1|TRBJ1-2|NA|15|TRBV6-5
TGTGCCAGCAGTTATAACCGACAGGGACACTATGGCTACACCTTC
CASSYNRQGHYGYTF
>TRBD1|TRBJ1-1|NA|15|TRBV28
TGTGCCAGCCTCCCCAGGGACAGTTGGTACACTGAAGCTTTCTTT
CASLPRDSWYTEAFF
>TRBD2|TRBJ2-2|NA|15|TRBV6-5
TGTGCCAGCAGCCCAAGGACTAGCGGCACCGGGGAGCTGTTTTTT
CASSPRTSGTGELFF
>TRBD1|TRBJ2-7|once|14|TRBV28
TGTGCCAGCAGGACCGGGACAGGGCTCTCCGAGCAGTACTTC
CASRTGTGLSEQYF
>NA|TRBJ2-3|NA|14|TRBV5-1
TGCGCCAGCAGCTCCAACAGGGCTGCAGATACGCAGTATTTT
CASSSNRAADTQYF
>NA|TRBJ1-5|NA|13|TRBV18
TGTGCCAGCTCTCCGGGGGTAAATCAGCCCCAGCATTTT
CASSPGVNQPQHF
>TRBD1|TRBJ2-6|once|16|TRBV29-1
TGCAGCGTTGAGGGACAGGGAATCTCTGGGGCCAACGTCCTGACTTTC
CSVEGQGISGANVLTF
>NA|TRBJ2-7|NA|13|TRBV12-3/TRBV12-4
TGTGCCAGCAGTTTGAGGACAACCTACGAGCAGTACTTC
CASSLRTTYEQYF
>TRBD1|TRBJ1-4|NA|14|TRBV2
TGTGCCAGCAGCCGTACAGGGGTGAATGAAAAACTGTTTTTT
CASSRTGVNEKLFF
>TRBD1|TRBJ1-1|NA|12|TRBV28
TGTGCCAGCAGTCGCAACAGGGGGTGGGCTTTCTTT
CASSRNRGWAFF
>NA|TRBJ2-2|once|11|TRBV6-5
TGTGCCAGCAGGTCGACCGGGGAGCTGTTTTTT
CASRSTGELFF
>TRBD1|TRBJ1-5|NA|16|TRBV28
TGTGCCAGCAGTTTATCGGGCAGGGGGCGCGCTCAGCCCCAGCATTTT
CASSLSGRGRAQPQHF
>NA|TRBJ2-5|NA|15|TRBV11-2
TGTGCCAGCAGCTGGAGGGGATTGGATGGAGAGACCCAGTACTTC
CASSWRGLDGETQYF
>TRBD2|TRBJ2-7|few|15|TRBV6-5
TGTGCCAGCAGTTACGCAGCGGGGGGGATCTACGAGCAGTACTTC
CASSYAAGGIYEQYF
>NA|TRBJ2-2|few|13|TRBV9
TGTGCCAGCAGCCCCCCATACACCGGGGAGCTGTTTTTT
CASSPPYTGELFF
>TRBD2|TRBJ2-5|once|15|TRBV6-5
TGTGCCAGCAGTCCGCGACTAGCGGAGCAAGAGACCCAGTACTTC
CASSPRLAEQETQYF
>NA|TRBJ2-1|NA|12|TRBV28
TGTGCCAGCAGTCGAAGACTCGCTGAGCAGTTCTTC
CASSRRLAEQFF
>TRBD2|TRBJ2-3|few|16|TRBV7-8
TGTGCCAGCAGCTTAGCGTCGGGGGGAGGGCCGGATACGCAGTATTTT
CASSLASGGGPDTQYF
>TRBD1|TRBJ2-1|NA|15|TRBV27
TGTGCCAGCAGAGGACAGGCTCGCGCTTACAATGAGCAGTTCTTC
CASRGQARAYNEQFF
>TRBD1|TRBJ2-3|once|16|TRBV15
TGTGCCACCAGCAGAGATCCGGGACAGGGCTGGGATACGCAGTATTTT
CATSRDPGQGWDTQYF
>NA|TRBJ2-2|NA|16|TRBV5-1
TGCGCCAGCAGCCCCCTACCCGACAGGAACACCGGGGAGCTGTTTTTT
CASSPLPDRNTGELFF
>NA|TRBJ1-1|NA|14|TRBV5-4
TGTGCCAGCAGCACACGACAGGTCCACACTGAAGCTTTCTTT
CASSTRQVHTEAFF
>TRBD1|TRBJ2-7|NA|16|TRBV6-7
TGTGCCAGCACCTTTCGGGGACAGGGGACACCCTACGAGCAGTACTTC
CASTFRGQGTPYEQYF
>NA|TRBJ2-7|NA|16|TRBV18
TGTGCCAGCTCACCACCGCGGACAGCCCTCTCCTACGAGCAGTACTTC
CASSPPRTALSYEQYF
>TRBD1|TRBJ1-1|once|13|TRBV2
TGTGCCAGCAAGGGACAGGGGAACACTGAAGCTTTCTTT
CASKGQGNTEAFF
>TRBD2|TRBJ2-2|NA|16|TRBV28
TGTGCCAGCATTCCTAGCGGGGGGGCGATCACCGGGGAGCTGTTTTTT
CASIPSGGAITGELFF
>NA|TRBJ2-1|NA|14|TRBV10-3
TGTGCCATCAGTGAGTCTTCTAGCCTGGATGAGCAGTTCTTC
CAISESSSLDEQFF
>NA|TRBJ2-7|NA|13|TRBV28
TGTGCCAGCGCAAATCCCGGGACATACGAGCAGTACTTC
CASANPGTYEQYF
>NA|TRBJ2-7|NA|12|TRBV12-3/TRBV12-4
TGTGCCAGCAGTTTTGGCGGACCGGGAGCCAGCTTC
CASSFGGPGASF
>TRBD2|TRBJ2-5|few|17|TRBV7-2
TGTGCCAGCAGCTTAGGAGCGGGAGGGCCCCGAATACAGACCCAGTACTTC
CASSLGAGGPRIQTQYF
>NA|TRBJ1-2|NA|13|TRBV30
TGTGCCTGGAGTGTATCAGGGTATGACGGCTACACCTTC
CAWSVSGYDGYTF
>TRBD2|TRBJ2-3|NA|15|TRBV10-3
TGTGCCATCAGTGAGTCGGGGGGGATCACAGATACGCAGTATTTT
CAISESGGITDTQYF
>NA|TRBJ2-1|NA|11|TRBV7-8
TGTGCCAGCAGCTTAGTCAGTGAGCAGTTCTTC
CASSLVSEQFF
>NA|TRBJ2-1|NA|17|TRBV4-1
TGCGCCAGCAGCCAAGATAGCGCGTGGGTTACCTACAATGAGCAGTTCTTC
CASSQDSAWVTYNEQFF
>TRBD2|TRBJ2-3|NA|19|TRBV9
TGTGCCAGCAGCGACGCTAGGGGACTAGCGGGAGTCGGGGTAGATACGCAGTATTTT
CASSDARGLAGVGVDTQYF
>NA|TRBJ2-1|NA|15|TRBV5-4
TGTGCCAGCAGCTCCGAATGGGCCTCCTACAATGAGCAGTTCTTC
CASSSEWASYNEQFF
>TRBD1|TRBJ2-3|few|12|TRBV7-2
TGTGCCAGCAGCTTGTCCGGGACAGGGCAGTATTTT
CASSLSGTGQYF
>NA|TRBJ1-5|NA|16|TRBV6-5
TGTGCCAGCAGTTTCACAGGTCCTTCTAGCAATCAGCCCCAGCATTTT
CASSFTGPSSNQPQHF
>TRBD2|TRBJ2-2|NA|15|TRBV19
TGTGCCAGTAGTATCGTAGCGGGAGCTCTCGGGGAGCTGTTTTTT
CASSIVAGALGELFF